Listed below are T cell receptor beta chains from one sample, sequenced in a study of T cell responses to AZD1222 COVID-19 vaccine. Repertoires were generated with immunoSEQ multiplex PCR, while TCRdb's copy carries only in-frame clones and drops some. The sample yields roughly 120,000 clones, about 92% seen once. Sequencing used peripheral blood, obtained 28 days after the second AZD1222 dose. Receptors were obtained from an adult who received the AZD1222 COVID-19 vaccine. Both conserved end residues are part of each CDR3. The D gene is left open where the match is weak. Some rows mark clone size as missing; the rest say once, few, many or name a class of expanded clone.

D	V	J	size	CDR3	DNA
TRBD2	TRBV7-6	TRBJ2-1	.	CASSSRKAGGPYNEQFF	TGTGCCAGCAGCTCCCGTAAAGCGGGAGGACCCTACAATGAGCAGTTCTTC
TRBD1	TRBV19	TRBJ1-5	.	CASSIGQGAPVYSNQPQHF	TGTGCCAGTAGTATAGGACAGGGAGCCCCAGTCTATAGCAATCAGCCCCAGCATTTT
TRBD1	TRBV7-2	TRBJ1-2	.	CASSLPRQGFDYGYTF	TGTGCCAGCAGCTTACCCAGACAGGGTTTCGACTATGGCTACACCTTC
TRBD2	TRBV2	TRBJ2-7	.	CASSDTSGSREQYF	TGTGCCAGCAGTGACACTAGCGGGAGTAGGGAGCAGTACTTC
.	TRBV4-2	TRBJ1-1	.	CASSQDIARSNTEAFF	TGTGCCAGCAGCCAAGATATAGCCAGGTCCAACACTGAAGCTTTCTTT
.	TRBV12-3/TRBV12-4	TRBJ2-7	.	CASGGGGRYEQYF	TGTGCCAGCGGAGGGGGGGGGCGATACGAGCAGTACTTC
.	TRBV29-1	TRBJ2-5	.	CSVLRGGIETQYF	TGCAGCGTTCTGCGTGGGGGGATAGAGACCCAGTACTTC
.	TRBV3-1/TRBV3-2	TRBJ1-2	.	CASSQNGFNYGYTF	TGTGCCAGCAGCCAAAACGGTTTCAACTATGGCTACACCTTC
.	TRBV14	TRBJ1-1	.	CASSQERRRHSNTEAFF	TGTGCCAGCAGCCAAGAACGAAGGCGACATTCGAACACTGAAGCTTTCTTT
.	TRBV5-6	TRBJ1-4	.	CASSLGVGTNEKLFF	TGTGCCAGCAGCTTGGGTGTCGGTACTAATGAAAAACTGTTTTTT
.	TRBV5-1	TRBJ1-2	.	CASSFPPGQTVNYGYTF	TGCGCCAGCAGCTTCCCACCGGGACAAACAGTTAACTATGGCTACACCTTC
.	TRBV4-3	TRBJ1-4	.	CASSKGAGGKLFF	TGCGCCAGCAGCAAAGGAGCGGGGGGAAAACTGTTTTTT
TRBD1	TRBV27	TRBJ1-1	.	CASSFHRGAEAFF	TGTGCCAGCAGTTTCCACAGGGGCGCTGAAGCTTTCTTT
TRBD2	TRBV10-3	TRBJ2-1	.	CAISGVAGGNNEQFF	TGTGCCATCAGTGGAGTAGCGGGAGGGAACAATGAGCAGTTCTTC
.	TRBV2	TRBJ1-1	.	CASSETGLRGTEAFF	TGTGCCAGCAGTGAAACAGGCTTGCGTGGCACTGAAGCTTTCTTT
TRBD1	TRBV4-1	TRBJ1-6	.	CASSPPSGTANSPLHF	TGCGCCAGCAGTCCACCTTCCGGGACAGCTAATTCACCCCTCCACTTT
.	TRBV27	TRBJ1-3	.	CASSLNSGNTIYF	TGTGCCAGCAGTTTAAACTCTGGAAACACCATATATTTT
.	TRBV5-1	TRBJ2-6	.	CASSHGQSGANVLTF	TGCGCCAGCAGCCATGGACAGTCTGGGGCCAACGTCCTGACTTTC
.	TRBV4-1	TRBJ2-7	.	CASSQDGSEQYF	TGCGCCAGCAGCCAAGATGGGTCCGAGCAGTACTTC
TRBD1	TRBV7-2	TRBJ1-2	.	CASSSDRYYGYTF	TGTGCCAGCAGCTCGGACAGGTACTATGGCTACACCTTC
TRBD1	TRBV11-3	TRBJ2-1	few	CASRGQGANEQFF	TGTGCCAGCAGAGGACAGGGGGCCAATGAGCAGTTCTTC
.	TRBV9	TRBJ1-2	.	CASSPGTEKGYTF	TGTGCCAGCAGCCCAGGGACTGAGAAGGGCTACACCTTC
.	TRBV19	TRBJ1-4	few	CASSPTLTTEKLFF	TGTGCCAGTAGCCCGACTCTAACGACCGAAAAACTGTTTTTT
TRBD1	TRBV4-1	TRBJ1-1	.	CASSQDQGGPNTEAFF	TGCGCCAGCAGCCAAGATCAGGGGGGACCGAACACTGAAGCTTTCTTT
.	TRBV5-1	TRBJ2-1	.	CASSLASGEQFF	TGCGCCAGCAGCTTGGCTTCCGGTGAGCAGTTCTTC